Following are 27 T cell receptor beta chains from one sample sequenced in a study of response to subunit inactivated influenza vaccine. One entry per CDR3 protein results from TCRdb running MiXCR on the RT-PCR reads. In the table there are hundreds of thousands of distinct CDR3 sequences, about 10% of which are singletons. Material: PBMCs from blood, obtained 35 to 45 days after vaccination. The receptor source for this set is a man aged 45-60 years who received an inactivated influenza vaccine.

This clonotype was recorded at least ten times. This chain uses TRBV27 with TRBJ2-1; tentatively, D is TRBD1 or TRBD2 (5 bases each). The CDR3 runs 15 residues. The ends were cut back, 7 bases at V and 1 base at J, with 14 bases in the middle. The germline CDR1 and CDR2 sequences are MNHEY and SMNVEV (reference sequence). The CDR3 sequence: CASKIGTVSYNEQFF. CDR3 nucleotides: TGTGCCAGCAAGATCGGGACGGTTTCCTACAATGAGCAGTTCTTC.

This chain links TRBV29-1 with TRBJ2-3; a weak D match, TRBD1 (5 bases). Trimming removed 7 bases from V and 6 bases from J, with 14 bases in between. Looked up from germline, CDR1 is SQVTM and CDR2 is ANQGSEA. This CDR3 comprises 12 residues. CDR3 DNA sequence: TGCAGCGCCCAGGGTTTTTCTGATACGCAGTATTTT. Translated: CSAQGFSDTQYF.

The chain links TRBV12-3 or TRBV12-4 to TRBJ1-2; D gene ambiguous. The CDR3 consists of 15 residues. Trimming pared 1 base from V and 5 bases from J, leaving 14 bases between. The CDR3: CASSLDTWARYGYTF. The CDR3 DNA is TGTGCCAGCAGTTTAGACACCTGGGCTAGATATGGCTACACCTTC.

The CDR3 nucleotides read TGTGCCAGCTCACTCCACAGGGGAGAACGTGAAAAACTGTTTTTT. Protein product: CASSLHRGEREKLFF. The V call is TRBV18, the J call TRBJ1-4; 7 bases map to TRBD1. This CDR3 comprises 15 residues. Germline assignment: CDR1 KGHSH and CDR2 LQKENI. J was trimmed by 7 bases and V by 4 bases; bases with no gene match: 9. Full variable domain (outside the CDR3, taken from reference TRBV18 and TRBJ1-4): NAGVMQNPRHLVRRRGQEARLRCSPMKGHSHVYWYRQLPEEGLKFMVYLQKENIIDESGMPKERFSAEFPKEGPSILRIQQVVRGDSAAYFCASSLHRGEREKLFFGSGTQLSVL.

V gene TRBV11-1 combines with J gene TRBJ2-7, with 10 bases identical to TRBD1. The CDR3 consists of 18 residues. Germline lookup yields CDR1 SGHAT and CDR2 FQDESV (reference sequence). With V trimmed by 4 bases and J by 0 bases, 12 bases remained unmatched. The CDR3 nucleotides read TGTGCCAGCAGCTCGGGACAGGGGCCAATTACCTCCTCCTACGAGCAGTACTTC. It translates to CASSSGQGPITSSYEQYF.

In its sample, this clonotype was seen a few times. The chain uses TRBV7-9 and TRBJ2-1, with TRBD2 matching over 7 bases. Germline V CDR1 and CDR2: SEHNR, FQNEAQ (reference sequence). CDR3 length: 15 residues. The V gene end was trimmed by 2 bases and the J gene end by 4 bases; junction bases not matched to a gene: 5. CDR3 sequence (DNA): TGTGCCAGCAGCTTACCCCTAGCGGAGTACAATGAGCAGTTCTTC. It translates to CASSLPLAEYNEQFF.

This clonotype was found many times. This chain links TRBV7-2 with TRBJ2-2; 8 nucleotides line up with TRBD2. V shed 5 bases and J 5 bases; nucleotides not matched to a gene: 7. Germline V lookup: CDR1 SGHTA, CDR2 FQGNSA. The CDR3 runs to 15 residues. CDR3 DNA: TGTGCCAGCAGCCCCGGGACTAGTAGAACCGGGGAGCTGTTTTTT. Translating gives CASSPGTSRTGELFF.

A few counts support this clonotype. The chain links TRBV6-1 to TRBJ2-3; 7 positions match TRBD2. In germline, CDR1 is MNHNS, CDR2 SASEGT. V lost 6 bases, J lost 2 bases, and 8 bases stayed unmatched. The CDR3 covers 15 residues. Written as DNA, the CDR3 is TGTGCCAGCAGGGCCGGGACTACCTACACAGATACGCAGTATTTT. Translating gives CASRAGTTYTDTQYF.

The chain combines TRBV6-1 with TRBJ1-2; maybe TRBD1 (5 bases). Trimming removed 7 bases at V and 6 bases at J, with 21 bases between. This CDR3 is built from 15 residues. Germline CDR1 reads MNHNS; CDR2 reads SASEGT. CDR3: CASTQRGSSVNGYTF. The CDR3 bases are TGTGCCAGCACTCAACGGGGGAGTAGTGTGAATGGCTACACCTTC.

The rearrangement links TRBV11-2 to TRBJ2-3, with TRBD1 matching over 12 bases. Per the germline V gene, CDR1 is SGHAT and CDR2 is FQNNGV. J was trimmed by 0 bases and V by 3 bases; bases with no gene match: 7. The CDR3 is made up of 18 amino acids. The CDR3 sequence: CASSFRDRGRSSTDTQYF. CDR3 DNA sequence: TGTGCCAGCAGCTTCCGGGACAGGGGGCGGTCGAGCACAGATACGCAGTATTTT.

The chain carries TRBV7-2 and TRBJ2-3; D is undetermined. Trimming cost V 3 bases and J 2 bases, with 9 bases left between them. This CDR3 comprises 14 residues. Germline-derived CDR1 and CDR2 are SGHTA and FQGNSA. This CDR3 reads CASSFGLITDTQYF. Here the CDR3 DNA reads TGTGCCAGCAGCTTCGGGCTGATCACAGATACGCAGTATTTT. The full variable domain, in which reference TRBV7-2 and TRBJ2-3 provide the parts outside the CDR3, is GAGVSQSPSNKVTEKGKDVELRCDPISGHTALYWYRQSLGQGLEFLIYFQGNSAPDKSGLPSDRFSAERTGGSVSTLTIQRTQQEDSAVYLCASSFGLITDTQYFGPGTRLTVL.

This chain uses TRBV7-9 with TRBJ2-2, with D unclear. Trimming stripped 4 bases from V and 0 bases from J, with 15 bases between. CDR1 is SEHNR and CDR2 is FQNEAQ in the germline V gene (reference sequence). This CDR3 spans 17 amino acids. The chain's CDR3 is CASSSVGGRTNTGELFF. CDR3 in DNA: TGTGCCAGCAGCTCCGTCGGTGGGCGTACGAACACCGGGGAGCTGTTTTTT.

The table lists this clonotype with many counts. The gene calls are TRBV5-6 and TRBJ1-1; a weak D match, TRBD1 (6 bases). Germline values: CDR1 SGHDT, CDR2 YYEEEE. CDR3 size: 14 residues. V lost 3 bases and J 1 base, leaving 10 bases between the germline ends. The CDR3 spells CASSSRGQNTEAFF. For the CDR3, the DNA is TGTGCCAGCAGCTCGCGGGGACAGAACACTGAAGCTTTCTTT.

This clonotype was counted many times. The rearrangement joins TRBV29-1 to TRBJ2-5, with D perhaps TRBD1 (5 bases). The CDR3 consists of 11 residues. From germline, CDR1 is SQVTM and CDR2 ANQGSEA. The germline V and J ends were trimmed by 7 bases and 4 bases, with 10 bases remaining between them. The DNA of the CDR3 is TGCAGCGGCAGGGCGGTAGAGACCCAGTACTTC. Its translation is CSGRAVETQYF. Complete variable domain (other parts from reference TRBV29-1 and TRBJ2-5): SAVISQKPSRDICQRGTSLTIQCQVDSQVTMMFWYRQQPGQSLTLIATANQGSEATYESGFVIDKFPISRPNLTFSTLTVSNMSPEDSSIYLCSGRAVETQYFGPGTRLLVL.

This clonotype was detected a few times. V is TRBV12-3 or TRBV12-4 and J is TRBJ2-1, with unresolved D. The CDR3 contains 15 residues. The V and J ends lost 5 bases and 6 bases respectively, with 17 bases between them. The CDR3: CASSLEPQLRNEQFF. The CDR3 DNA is TGTGCCAGCAGTCTCGAACCCCAGCTCCGCAATGAGCAGTTCTTC.

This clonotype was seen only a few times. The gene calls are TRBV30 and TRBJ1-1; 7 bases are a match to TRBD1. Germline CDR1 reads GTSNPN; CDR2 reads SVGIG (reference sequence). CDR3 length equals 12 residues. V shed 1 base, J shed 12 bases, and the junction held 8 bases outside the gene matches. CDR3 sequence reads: CAWSGGGEKSFF. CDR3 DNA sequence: TGTGCCTGGAGTGGAGGGGGCGAGAAGTCTTTCTTT.

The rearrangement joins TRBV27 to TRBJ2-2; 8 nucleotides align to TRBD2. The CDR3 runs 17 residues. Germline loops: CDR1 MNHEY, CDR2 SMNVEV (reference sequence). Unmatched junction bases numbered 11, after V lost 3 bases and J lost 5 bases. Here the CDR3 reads CASSLGMGLDLTGELFF. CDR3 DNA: TGTGCCAGCAGTTTGGGCATGGGACTAGACCTTACCGGGGAGCTGTTTTTT.

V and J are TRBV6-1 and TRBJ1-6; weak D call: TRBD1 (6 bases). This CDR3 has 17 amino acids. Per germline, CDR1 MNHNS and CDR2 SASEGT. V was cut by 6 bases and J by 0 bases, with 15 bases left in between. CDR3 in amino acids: CASRGQGIDSYNSPLHF. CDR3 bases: TGTGCCAGCAGAGGTCAGGGGATCGACTCCTATAATTCACCCCTCCACTTT.

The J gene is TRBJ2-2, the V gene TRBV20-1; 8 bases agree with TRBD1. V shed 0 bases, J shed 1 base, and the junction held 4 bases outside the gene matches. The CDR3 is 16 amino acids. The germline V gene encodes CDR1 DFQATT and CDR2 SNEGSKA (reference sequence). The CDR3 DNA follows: TGCAGTGCTAGAGATACAGGGGGACTGAACACCGGGGAGCTGTTTTTT. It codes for CSARDTGGLNTGELFF.

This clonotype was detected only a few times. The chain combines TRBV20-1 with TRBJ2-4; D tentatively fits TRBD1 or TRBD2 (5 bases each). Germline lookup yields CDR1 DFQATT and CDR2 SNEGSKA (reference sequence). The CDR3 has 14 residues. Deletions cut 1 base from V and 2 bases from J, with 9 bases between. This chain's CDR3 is CSARVPGPKNIQYF. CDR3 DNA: TGCAGTGCTAGAGTCCCGGGACCCAAAAACATTCAGTACTTC.

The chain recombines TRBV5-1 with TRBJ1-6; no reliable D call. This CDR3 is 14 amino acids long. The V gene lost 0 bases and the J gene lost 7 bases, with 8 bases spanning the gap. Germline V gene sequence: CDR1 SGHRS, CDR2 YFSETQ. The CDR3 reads CASSLEAINSPLHF. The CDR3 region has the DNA TGCGCCAGCAGCTTGGAGGCAATCAATTCACCCCTCCACTTT.

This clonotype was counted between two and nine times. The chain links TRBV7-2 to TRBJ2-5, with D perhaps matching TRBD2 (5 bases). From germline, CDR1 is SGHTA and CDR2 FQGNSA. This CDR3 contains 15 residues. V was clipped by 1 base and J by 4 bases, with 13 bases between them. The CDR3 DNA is TGTGCCAGCAGCTTAGATCGGCTAGCCCGAGAGACCCAGTACTTC. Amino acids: CASSLDRLARETQYF.

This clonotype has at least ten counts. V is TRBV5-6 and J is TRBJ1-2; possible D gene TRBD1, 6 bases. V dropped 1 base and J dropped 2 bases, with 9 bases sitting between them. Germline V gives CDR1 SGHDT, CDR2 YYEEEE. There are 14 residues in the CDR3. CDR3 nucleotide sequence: TGTGCCAGCAGCTTGCAGGGGCTGAACTATGGCTACACCTTC. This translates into CASSLQGLNYGYTF.

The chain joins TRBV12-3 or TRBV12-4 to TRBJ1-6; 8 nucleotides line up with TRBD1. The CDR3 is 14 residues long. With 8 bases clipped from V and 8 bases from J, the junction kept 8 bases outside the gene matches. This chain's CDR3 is CASGNRGADSPLHF. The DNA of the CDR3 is TGTGCCAGCGGTAACAGGGGGGCTGATTCACCCCTCCACTTT.

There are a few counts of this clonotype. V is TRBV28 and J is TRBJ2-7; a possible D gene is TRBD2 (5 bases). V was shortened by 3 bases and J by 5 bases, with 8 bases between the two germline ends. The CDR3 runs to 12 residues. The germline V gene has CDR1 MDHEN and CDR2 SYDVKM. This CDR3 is CASSFTSDEQYF. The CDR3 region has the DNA TGTGCCAGCAGTTTCACTAGTGACGAGCAGTACTTC.

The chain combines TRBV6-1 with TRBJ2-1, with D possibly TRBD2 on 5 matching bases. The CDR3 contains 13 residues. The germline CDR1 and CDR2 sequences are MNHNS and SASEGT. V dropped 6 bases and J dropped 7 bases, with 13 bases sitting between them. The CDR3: CASRPWTLNEQFF. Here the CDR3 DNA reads TGTGCCAGCAGGCCCTGGACTCTTAATGAGCAGTTCTTC.

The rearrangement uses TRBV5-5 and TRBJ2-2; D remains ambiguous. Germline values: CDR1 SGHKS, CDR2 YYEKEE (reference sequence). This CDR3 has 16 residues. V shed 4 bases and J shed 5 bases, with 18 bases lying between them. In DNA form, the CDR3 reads TGTGCCAGCAGCCCCCGGGCTAGTGCTTTGACCGGGGAGCTGTTTTTT. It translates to CASSPRASALTGELFF.